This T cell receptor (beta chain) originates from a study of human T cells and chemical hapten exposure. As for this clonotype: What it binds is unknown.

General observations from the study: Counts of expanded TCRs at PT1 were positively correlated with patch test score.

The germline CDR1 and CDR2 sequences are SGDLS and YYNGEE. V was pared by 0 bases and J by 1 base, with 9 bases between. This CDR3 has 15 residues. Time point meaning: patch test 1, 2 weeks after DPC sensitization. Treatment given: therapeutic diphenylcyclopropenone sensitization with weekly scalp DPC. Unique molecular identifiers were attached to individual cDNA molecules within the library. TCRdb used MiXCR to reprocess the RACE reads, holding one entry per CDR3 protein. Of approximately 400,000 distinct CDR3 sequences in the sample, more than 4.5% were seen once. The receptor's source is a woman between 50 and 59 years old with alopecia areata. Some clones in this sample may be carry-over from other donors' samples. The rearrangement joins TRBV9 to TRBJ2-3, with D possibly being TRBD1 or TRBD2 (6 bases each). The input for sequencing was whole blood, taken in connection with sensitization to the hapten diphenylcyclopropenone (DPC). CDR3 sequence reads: CASSVGGAGTDTQYF. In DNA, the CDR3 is TGTGCCAGCAGCGTAGGGGGGGCAGGCACAGATACGCAGTATTTT.